These 32 T cell receptor beta chains originate from one sample sequenced in a study of cytomegalovirus exposure and HLA in healthy donors. 60 Vbeta and 13 Jbeta primers were used in PCR. Using immunoSEQ multiplex PCR, the repertoire was profiled, and TCRdb retains in-frame clones only, with some absent. The table includes 210,000 or so clones, over 65% detected once. Material: PBMCs. These TCRs come from a man in his late teens or twenties in good health and CMV-seronegative.

The rearrangement uses TRBV5-1 and TRBJ2-1; 10 bases are shared with TRBD2. The ends lost 4 bases at V and 7 bases at J; junction bases unmatched: 8. This CDR3 region has 15 residues. Germline-derived CDR1 and CDR2 are SGHRS and YFSETQ. The CDR3: CASSPTPGLANEQFF. The CDR3, as DNA: TGCGCCAGCAGCCCGACCCCGGGACTAGCGAATGAGCAGTTCTTC.

The gene calls are TRBV6-5 and TRBJ1-2; no clear D. The CDR3 has 13 residues. Germline values: CDR1 MNHEY, CDR2 SVGAGI. V shed 3 bases and J shed 4 bases, with 9 bases lying between them. In DNA form, the CDR3 reads TGTGCCAGCAGTTATCTTCGCGGCTATGGCTACACCTTC. Its translation: CASSYLRGYGYTF.

A few counts support this clone. V is TRBV12-5 and J is TRBJ1-1, with TRBD1 as a possible D gene (5 bases). The CDR3 length is 15 residues. V lost 2 bases to trimming and J lost 4 bases, with 14 bases between them. CDR1 and CDR2 (germline): LGHNT, FRNRAP. Here the CDR3 reads CASGLTSGGRTEAFF. DNA for the CDR3: TGTGCTAGTGGTTTGACCTCCGGGGGTCGCACTGAAGCTTTCTTT.

The J gene is TRBJ2-3, the V gene TRBV2; no reliable D call. Germline V gene data show CDR1 as SNHLY and CDR2 as FYNNEI. CDR3 length: 12 residues. V gave up 4 bases and J gave up 7 bases, with 9 bases separating them. CDR3 nucleotide sequence: TGTGCCAGCAGTGGCCCGCTAAATACGCAGTATTTT. It specifies CASSGPLNTQYF. The whole variable domain, filled in from reference TRBV2 and TRBJ2-3, reads EPEVTQTPSHQVTQMGQEVILRCVPISNHLYFYWYRQILGQKVEFLVSFYNNEISEKSEIFDDQFSVERPDGSNFTLKIRSTKLEDSAMYFCASSGPLNTQYFGPGTRLTVL.

The chain employs TRBV2 and TRBJ1-1, with TRBD1 as a possible D gene (6 bases). The CDR3 runs to 14 residues. The V and J ends lost 4 bases and 1 base respectively, with 10 bases between them. Germline V gives CDR1 SNHLY, CDR2 FYNNEI. The CDR3 sequence: CASSATGRNTEAFF. CDR3 nucleotides: TGTGCCAGCAGTGCAACAGGGAGGAACACTGAAGCTTTCTTT.

This chain uses TRBV2 with TRBJ2-2, with 10 bases identical to TRBD2. Losses at the gene ends were 9 bases for V and 4 bases for J; bases not matched to a gene: 5. Per the germline V gene, CDR1 is SNHLY and CDR2 is FYNNEI. This CDR3 region has 14 residues. CDR3 coding DNA: TGTGCCAGTGAGAGGACTAGCGGCACCGGGGAGCTGTTTTTT. Amino acid sequence: CASERTSGTGELFF.

This clone was observed a few times. The genes are TRBV29-1 and TRBJ2-1; a possible D gene is TRBD2 (5 bases). V was trimmed by 7 bases and J by 6 bases, leaving 13 bases between them. The CDR3 is made up of 12 amino acids. In germline, CDR1 is SQVTM, CDR2 ANQGSEA. The DNA for the CDR3 is TGCAGCGCGTGGACTTGGAGCAATGAGCAGTTCTTC. It encodes CSAWTWSNEQFF.

V gene TRBV7-9 combines with J gene TRBJ2-6; D perhaps matches TRBD2 (5 bases). Trimming pared 8 bases from V and 0 bases from J, leaving 8 bases between. Per germline, CDR1 SEHNR and CDR2 FQNEAQ (reference sequence). The CDR3 loop spans 14 amino acids. The chain's CDR3 is CASGRSSGANVLTF. The CDR3 coding sequence is TGTGCCAGCGGGAGAAGCTCTGGGGCCAACGTCCTGACTTTC.

The chain recombines TRBV18 with TRBJ1-1; no firm D call. V gave up 0 bases and J gave up 2 bases, with 10 bases separating them. The CDR3 has 15 residues. Germline CDR1 and CDR2: KGHSH and LQKENI. The CDR3 sequence is CASSPPAGFNTEAFF. CDR3 DNA sequence: TGTGCCAGCTCACCACCGGCCGGGTTTAACACTGAAGCTTTCTTT.

The chain joins TRBV6-1 to TRBJ1-2; TRBD1 might be the D (6 bases). In germline, CDR1 is MNHNS, CDR2 SASEGT. Trimming stripped 3 bases from V and 5 bases from J, with 10 bases between. This CDR3 spans 13 amino acids. The CDR3 DNA reads TGTGCCAGCAGTGAGGCAGGACAGTATGGCTACACCTTC. Translating it yields CASSEAGQYGYTF.

The rearrangement links TRBV7-6 to TRBJ1-1; D gene ambiguous. The germline V gene has CDR1 SGHVS and CDR2 FNYEAQ. V lost 5 bases and J 4 bases, leaving 14 bases between the germline ends. This CDR3 has 14 amino acids. CDR3 nucleotide sequence: TGTGCCAGCAGCCCTAGACTTAAGAGCACTGAAGCTTTCTTT. Translated, it gives CASSPRLKSTEAFF. Full variable domain (rest looked up from reference TRBV7-6 and TRBJ1-1): GAGVSQSPRYKVTKRGQDVALRCDPISGHVSLYWYRQALGQGPEFLTYFNYEAQQDKSGLPNDRFSAERPEGSISTLTIQRTEQRDSAMYRCASSPRLKSTEAFFGQGTRLTVV.

This sequence joins TRBV2 and TRBJ2-2, with 11 bases fitting TRBD2. CDR3 length: 15 residues. The germline gives CDR1 SNHLY, CDR2 FYNNEI. Trimming at V came to 2 bases and at J to 5 bases, leaving 1 base not matched to a gene. CDR3 coding DNA: TGTGCCAGCAGTGAACGACTAGCGGGGACCGGGGAGCTGTTTTTT. It encodes CASSERLAGTGELFF.

The chain employs TRBV7-2 and TRBJ2-2; TRBD2 is a possible D gene (6 bases). CDR1 SGHTA and CDR2 FQGNSA come from the germline V gene. Trimming shortened V by 5 bases and J by 2 bases, and 18 bases separated the two germline ends. CDR3 size: 17 residues. CDR3 DNA: TGTGCCAGCAGCCCCGGGGGTAAGGCGGTTAACACCGGGGAGCTGTTTTTT. Its protein is CASSPGGKAVNTGELFF.

The genes are TRBV7-3 and TRBJ2-2; 9 bases are shared with TRBD1. The CDR3 consists of 15 residues. Germline V gene sequence: CDR1 SGHTA, CDR2 FQGTGA. Trimming took 6 bases from V and 5 from J; bases not matched to a gene: 7. DNA for the CDR3: TGTGCCAGCAGTTTTGGGACAGGGCGAACCGGGGAGCTGTTTTTT. It encodes CASSFGTGRTGELFF.

CDR3 sequence reads: CASSPGEGSQETQYF. DNA of the CDR3: TGTGCCAGCTCACCAGGGGAGGGATCGCAAGAGACCCAGTACTTC. The genes are TRBV18 and TRBJ2-5, with 7 bases aligning to TRBD2. J lost 2 bases, V lost 2 bases, and 5 bases had no gene match. Germline CDR1 is KGHSH and CDR2 is LQKENI. CDR3 length: 15 amino acids.

This clone was picked up one time. V is TRBV28 and J is TRBJ2-7; 8 bases map to TRBD1. The CDR3 loop spans 14 amino acids. Germline lookup yields CDR1 MDHEN and CDR2 SYDVKM. Trimming at V came to 5 bases and at J to 2 bases, leaving 5 bases not matched to a gene. The CDR3 sequence is CASSPGQDPYEQYF. CDR3 bases: TGTGCCAGCAGTCCGGGACAGGACCCCTACGAGCAGTACTTC.

CDR3 DNA: TGCGCCAGCAGGGCCCTAGCGGGAGAGTACAATGAGCAGTTCTTC. As protein: CASRALAGEYNEQFF. The J gene is TRBJ2-1, the V gene TRBV10-2; 10 bases are shared with TRBD2. CDR1 and CDR2 from the germline V gene are WSHSY and SAAADI. Losses at the gene ends were 6 bases for V and 4 bases for J; bases not matched to a gene: 6. This CDR3 comprises 15 residues.

The chain couples TRBV6-1 to TRBJ1-2, with TRBD1 matching 7 bases. V trimming: 6 bases; J trimming: 4 bases; junction bases outside the gene matches: 5. The CDR3 runs 13 residues. The V gene's germline CDR1 is MNHNS and CDR2 SASEGT. CDR3 protein: CASRESGGYGYTF. The CDR3 bases are TGTGCCAGCAGAGAGTCAGGGGGCTATGGCTACACCTTC.

The CDR3 DNA reads as TGTGCCAGCAGCTTGGGTCGGGGGATTAACACTGAAGCTTTCTTT. Protein: CASSLGRGINTEAFF. J is TRBJ1-1 and V is TRBV5-8, with D possibly being TRBD1 (5 bases). Germline CDR1 and CDR2: SGHTS and YDEGEE. The CDR3 runs to 15 residues. Trimming cost V 0 bases and J 2 bases, with 11 bases left between them. The full variable domain, completed using reference TRBV5-8 and TRBJ1-1, is EAGVTQSPTHLIKTRGQQATLRCSPISGHTSVYWYQQALGLGLQFLLWYDEGEERNRGNFPPRFSGRQFPNYSSELNVNALELEDSALYLCASSLGRGINTEAFFGQGTRLTVV.

This chain joins TRBV5-4 and TRBJ2-5; D is perhaps TRBD2 (5 bases). The V and J ends lost 7 bases and 5 bases respectively, with 9 bases between them. There are 11 residues in the CDR3. Germline V gene data show CDR1 as SGHNT and CDR2 as YYREEE (reference sequence). This chain's CDR3 is CASGSWETQYF. The CDR3 region has the DNA TGTGCCAGCGGGAGTTGGGAGACCCAGTACTTC.

J is TRBJ2-5 and V is TRBV4-1, with 11 bases lining up with TRBD2. The CDR3 is 13 residues long. V shed 7 bases and J 11 bases; nucleotides not matched to a gene: 9. Per the germline V gene, CDR1 is MGHRA and CDR2 is YSYEKL. CDR3 region: CASKRLAGGEQYF. DNA of the CDR3: TGCGCCAGCAAACGGCTAGCGGGAGGAGAGCAGTACTTC.

The V gene is TRBV2, the J gene TRBJ1-5, with D perhaps matching TRBD1 (6 bases). The CDR3 extends over 14 amino acids. The V end was cut by 7 bases, the J end by 1 base, with 11 bases between. The germline V gene has CDR1 SNHLY and CDR2 FYNNEI. The CDR3 nucleotides are TGTGCCAGCAATATCAGGGGAAGCAATCAGCCCCAGCATTTT. It codes for CASNIRGSNQPQHF. Based on the CDR3 plus reference TRBV2 and TRBJ1-5, the full variable domain is EPEVTQTPSHQVTQMGQEVILRCVPISNHLYFYWYRQILGQKVEFLVSFYNNEISEKSEIFDDQFSVERPDGSNFTLKIRSTKLEDSAMYFCASNIRGSNQPQHFGDGTRLSIL.

V gene TRBV2 combines with J gene TRBJ2-7, with 8 bases identical to TRBD1. Germline V lookup: CDR1 SNHLY, CDR2 FYNNEI. CDR3 length: 14 residues. J lost 1 base, V lost 2 bases, and 1 base had no gene match. CDR3 sequence: CASSEQGASYEQYF. The CDR3 DNA is TGTGCCAGCAGTGAACAGGGGGCATCCTACGAGCAGTACTTC. Variable domain in full (rest from reference TRBV2 and TRBJ2-7): EPEVTQTPSHQVTQMGQEVILRCVPISNHLYFYWYRQILGQKVEFLVSFYNNEISEKSEIFDDQFSVERPDGSNFTLKIRSTKLEDSAMYFCASSEQGASYEQYFGPGTRLTVT.

The genes are TRBV5-1 and TRBJ1-1; the D is unclear. The germline V and J ends were trimmed by 4 bases and 7 bases, with 17 bases remaining between them. The CDR3 extends over 14 amino acids. Per germline, CDR1 SGHRS and CDR2 YFSETQ. CDR3: CASSVEVDSGEAFF. The CDR3 nucleotides read TGCGCCAGCAGCGTCGAGGTGGACTCCGGTGAAGCTTTCTTT.

The table lists this clone with a few counts. This chain joins TRBV28 and TRBJ2-5, with 10 nucleotides matching TRBD1. The germline gives CDR1 MDHEN, CDR2 SYDVKM. The CDR3 contains 16 residues. V lost 5 bases and J lost 3; bases outside the gene matches: 9. The CDR3 loop reads CASSGAGQGIKETQYF. In nucleotides, the CDR3 is TGTGCCAGCAGTGGCGCGGGACAGGGGATTAAAGAGACCCAGTACTTC. Filled out from reference TRBV28 and TRBJ2-5, the complete variable domain reads DVKVTQSSRYLVKRTGEKVFLECVQDMDHENMFWYRQDPGLGLRLIYFSYDVKMKEKGDIPEGYSVSREKKERFSLILESASTNQTSMYLCASSGAGQGIKETQYFGPGTRLLVL.

This sequence joins TRBV27 and TRBJ2-2, with a tentative D call TRBD2 (5 bases). CDR1 is MNHEY, CDR2 SMNVEV, per germline (reference sequence). CDR3 size: 15 residues. Between the trimmed V and J ends, which lost 6 bases and 3 bases, there was a span of 14 bases. The CDR3 is CASRPPGMDTGELFF. As DNA, the CDR3 is TGTGCCAGCAGACCCCCCGGGATGGACACCGGGGAGCTGTTTTTT.

This chain connects TRBV5-8 to TRBJ2-1; TRBD1 is a possible D gene (5 bases). With 3 bases removed from V and 4 bases from J, the gap between germline ends came to 8 bases. Germline values: CDR1 SGHTS, CDR2 YDEGEE. The CDR3 totals 13 residues. DNA of the CDR3: TGTGCCAGCAGCTATGACAGATACAATGAGCAGTTCTTC. It codes for CASSYDRYNEQFF.

CDR3 bases: TGTGCCAGCTCCACACGGGGGGGGACCACCTACAATGAGCAGTTCTTC. This codes for CASSTRGGTTYNEQFF. The chain combines TRBV5-4 with TRBJ2-1, with TRBD2 matching over 8 bases. The CDR3 is 16 residues long. Germline V gives CDR1 SGHNT, CDR2 YYREEE (reference sequence). V shed 7 bases and J 2 bases; nucleotides not matched to a gene: 11.

The CDR3: CASSFPGLAGGGGELFF. The CDR3 DNA reads as TGTGCCAGCAGCTTTCCGGGACTAGCGGGAGGAGGCGGGGAGCTGTTTTTT. The chain couples TRBV7-9 to TRBJ2-2; the match to TRBD2 covers 15 bases. The length of the CDR3 is 17 residues. Per the germline V gene, CDR1 is SEHNR and CDR2 is FQNEAQ (reference sequence). V lost 3 bases and J lost 7; bases outside the gene matches: 6.

This sequence joins TRBV9 and TRBJ1-2, with a tentative D call TRBD1 (5 bases). The CDR3 contains 16 residues. Germline assignment: CDR1 SGDLS and CDR2 YYNGEE. V lost 3 bases to trimming and J lost 0 bases, with 15 bases between them. CDR3 nucleotide sequence: TGTGCCAGCAGCGACAGCGGGGCGATTGCTAACTATGGCTACACCTTC. Translating it yields CASSDSGAIANYGYTF.

V usage is TRBV28 and J usage is TRBJ2-3, with a weak D call TRBD1 (6 bases). CDR1 MDHEN and CDR2 SYDVKM come from the germline V gene. The V gene lost 5 bases and the J gene lost 0 bases, with 15 bases spanning the gap. The CDR3 loop spans 16 amino acids. The CDR3 DNA is TGTGCCAGCAGTGGTGACGACAGGCAAAGCACAGATACGCAGTATTTT. Translated, it gives CASSGDDRQSTDTQYF.

This clone is a singleton in its sample. The V gene is TRBV2, the J gene TRBJ1-5; weak D call: TRBD1 (5 bases). With 2 bases removed from V and 5 bases from J, the gap between germline ends came to 13 bases. Looked up from germline, CDR1 is SNHLY and CDR2 is FYNNEI. The CDR3 contains 15 residues. Here the CDR3 DNA reads TGTGCCAGCAGTGAATCTGGCAGGGTCCATCAGCCCCAGCATTTT. Translation: CASSESGRVHQPQHF. Combining the CDR3 with reference TRBV2 and TRBJ1-5 gives the whole variable domain EPEVTQTPSHQVTQMGQEVILRCVPISNHLYFYWYRQILGQKVEFLVSFYNNEISEKSEIFDDQFSVERPDGSNFTLKIRSTKLEDSAMYFCASSESGRVHQPQHFGDGTRLSIL.